These 21 T cell receptor beta chains were sequenced from one sample in a study of low-dose radiotherapy and immunotherapy resistance in tumors. The time point is: after trial treatment. Treatment noted: LDRT plus nivolumab, ipilimumab, low-dose cyclophosphamide and aspirin (RACIN trial). Covering alpha and beta chains, TRAV- and TRBV-specific primers were used for the first-strand cDNA. A roughly 20-cycle PCR with a constant-region primer and V-primer adapter amplified TCRs. Via MiXCR, TCRdb re-called the reads, giving one row per CDR3 protein. The sample has under 110,000 distinct CDR3 sequences, less than 25% seen once. The sequencing used PBMCs, collected after low-dose radiotherapy plus immunotherapy. The receptors were sampled from a male donor with prostate cancer.

This clonotype was detected only a few times. The chain links TRBV20-1 to TRBJ1-6, with D uncertain. V lost 6 bases, J lost 7 bases, and 16 bases lay in between. The germline V gene has CDR1 DFQATT and CDR2 SNEGSKA (reference sequence). CDR3 length: 14 residues. The CDR3 reads CSARRRMENSPLHF. The CDR3 bases are TGCAGTGCGAGAAGGAGGATGGAAAATTCACCCCTCCACTTT.

This clonotype was seen just once. This sequence is one base from a far larger clone and is likely a read error. A read error is likely, as this CDR3 ends without the conserved phenylalanine or tryptophan. This chain joins TRBV6-8 and TRBJ2-2; D gene uncertain. The CDR3 contains 16 residues. Trimming shortened V by 7 bases and J by 0 bases, and 15 bases separated the two germline ends. Per the germline V gene, CDR1 is MNHGY and CDR2 is SAAAGT. Here the CDR3 DNA reads TGTGCCAGCACCGAAGGCCCCTATACGAACACCGGGGAGCTGTTTATT. It codes for CASTEGPYTNTGELFI.

This clonotype appeared a few times. V and J are TRBV4-2 and TRBJ1-6; no firm D call. The CDR3 has 14 residues. The ends were cut back, 1 base at V and 7 bases at J, with 8 bases in the middle. The germline CDR1 and CDR2 sequences are LGHNA and YNFKEQ. CDR3 DNA sequence: TGTGCCAGCAGCCAAGCCTCCAGAAATTCACCCCTCCACTTT. This encodes CASSQASRNSPLHF.

This clonotype was seen many times. V and J are TRBV7-2 and TRBJ2-2; 9 nucleotides align to TRBD1. Germline CDR1 SGHTA, CDR2 FQGNSA. The CDR3 contains 16 residues. Trimming took 3 bases from V and 0 from J; bases not matched to a gene: 2. CDR3 nucleotide sequence: TGTGCCAGCAGCTTGACAGGGGGGACGAACACCGGGGAGCTGTTTTTT. Amino acid sequence: CASSLTGGTNTGELFF. The full variable domain, completed using reference TRBV7-2 and TRBJ2-2, is GAGVSQSPSNKVTEKGKDVELRCDPISGHTALYWYRQSLGQGLEFLIYFQGNSAPDKSGLPSDRFSAERTGGSVSTLTIQRTQQEDSAVYLCASSLTGGTNTGELFFGEGSRLTVL.

In its sample, this clonotype was seen many times. V gene TRBV10-2 combines with J gene TRBJ2-7, with 8 nucleotides matching TRBD1. Germline V gives CDR1 WSHSY, CDR2 SAAADI. V shed 4 bases and J 2 bases; nucleotides not matched to a gene: 7. This CDR3 contains 15 residues. CDR3 DNA: TGCGCCAGCAGTGGGCCGGGACAGGCGACCTACGAGCAGTACTTC. Translation: CASSGPGQATYEQYF.

This clonotype was recorded many times. V is TRBV12-3 or TRBV12-4 and J is TRBJ1-6; D call uncertain. V was shortened by 3 bases and J by 1 base, with 10 bases between the two germline ends. This CDR3 has 16 amino acids. CDR3 DNA: TGTGCCAGCAGTTTTCGCGGGTTTTCCTATAATTCACCCCTCCACTTT. Residues: CASSFRGFSYNSPLHF.

This clonotype was seen many times. The rearrangement links TRBV29-1 to TRBJ2-1, with no clear D. There are 13 residues in the CDR3. Trimming stripped 3 bases from V and 3 bases from J, with 9 bases between. CDR1 is SQVTM, CDR2 ANQGSEA, per germline. DNA of the CDR3: TGCAGCGTTGATGCCAGGAACTACAATGAGCAGTTCTTC. Translating gives CSVDARNYNEQFF.

The chain employs TRBV20-1 and TRBJ1-5; D is uncertain. CDR3 size: 14 residues. The V end was cut by 3 bases, the J end by 0 bases, with 9 bases between. CDR1 is DFQATT and CDR2 is SNEGSKA in the germline V gene (reference sequence). CDR3 residues: CSASRQYSNQPQHF. For the CDR3, the DNA is TGCAGTGCTAGCCGGCAGTATAGCAATCAGCCCCAGCATTTT.

This clonotype was seen ten or more times. J is TRBJ1-1 and V is TRBV7-2; 7 bases agree with TRBD1. CDR3 length equals 12 residues. The germline V gene encodes CDR1 SGHTA and CDR2 FQGNSA. Trimming removed 8 bases from V and 5 bases from J; junction bases left unmatched: 5. The DNA of the CDR3 is TGTGCCAGCGGCAGGGGGGAAACTGAAGCTTTCTTT. Its translation is CASGRGETEAFF.

This clonotype was picked up many times. The V call is TRBV10-3, the J call TRBJ2-7, with D perhaps matching TRBD1 (8 bases). CDR1 is ENHRY, CDR2 SYGVKD, per germline. The CDR3 covers 14 residues. V was shortened by 6 bases and J by 5 bases, with 17 bases between the two germline ends. The CDR3 bases are TGTGCCATCAGACCCGGACAGGGAGGGAACGAGCAGTACTTC. Translating gives CAIRPGQGGNEQYF.

This clonotype appeared many times. The rearrangement links TRBV14 to TRBJ2-3; D uncertain. Trimming shortened V by 4 bases and J by 2 bases, and 10 bases separated the two germline ends. This CDR3 comprises 14 residues. The germline V gene encodes CDR1 SGHDN and CDR2 FVKESK. Written as DNA, the CDR3 is TGTGCCAGCAGCCCGAAGCAACTCACAGATACGCAGTATTTT. It codes for CASSPKQLTDTQYF. Combining the CDR3 with reference TRBV14 and TRBJ2-3 gives the whole variable domain EAGVTQFPSHSVIEKGQTVTLRCDPISGHDNLYWYRRVMGKEIKFLLHFVKESKQDESGMPNNRFLAERTGGTYSTLKVQPAELEDSGVYFCASSPKQLTDTQYFGPGTRLTVL.

V and J are TRBV6-1 and TRBJ2-1, with 9 bases fitting TRBD1. The CDR3 is made up of 14 amino acids. Per the germline V gene, CDR1 is MNHNS and CDR2 is SASEGT. The junction had 5 bases not matched to a gene; V was cut back by 8 bases and J by 3 bases. The CDR3, as DNA: TGTGCCAGCTGGGGACAGGGAGGCTACAATGAGCAGTTCTTC. Protein product: CASWGQGGYNEQFF.

This clonotype showed up many times. The chain recombines TRBV7-9 with TRBJ1-2; 7 bases line up with TRBD1. The length of the CDR3 is 14 residues. The V gene's germline CDR1 is SEHNR and CDR2 FQNEAQ (reference sequence). The J segment lost 4 bases and the V segment lost 4 bases, leaving 6 bases of the junction unmatched. The CDR3 region has the DNA TGTGCCAGCAGCTACGGACAGGCGTTCTATGGCTACACCTTC. Protein: CASSYGQAFYGYTF.

This clonotype showed up many times. This chain's CDR3 is CASSLGPTEAFF. The CDR3 DNA follows: TGTGCCAGCAGCTTAGGTCCCACTGAAGCTTTCTTT. The chain employs TRBV11-2 and TRBJ1-1; no definite D call. CDR1 and CDR2 (germline): SGHAT, FQNNGV. V was pared by 1 base and J by 4 bases, with 4 bases between. This CDR3 spans 12 amino acids.

V gene TRBV28 combines with J gene TRBJ1-2; tentatively, D is TRBD1 (5 bases). Trimming took 4 bases from V and 7 from J, leaving 7 bases between them. The CDR3 is 11 residues long. Germline V lookup: CDR1 MDHEN, CDR2 SYDVKM. In DNA form, the CDR3 reads TGTGCCAGCAGTTCAAGGGGTGGCTACACCTTC. Amino acids: CASSSRGGYTF.

In its sample, this clonotype was seen a few times. This chain connects TRBV4-2 to TRBJ2-3; weak D call: TRBD2 (6 bases). CDR1 and CDR2 from the germline V gene are LGHNA and YNFKEQ. Trimming pared 0 bases from V and 1 base from J, leaving 17 bases between. This CDR3 has 18 residues. The CDR3 protein is CASSQESFGGSGTDTQYF. The CDR3 bases are TGTGCCAGCAGCCAAGAGAGCTTCGGAGGGAGCGGCACAGATACGCAGTATTTT.

The table lists this clonotype with many counts. The CDR3 sequence is CASSMGLNQPQHF. The CDR3 DNA follows: TGTGCCAGCAGCATGGGCCTTAATCAGCCCCAGCATTTT. This chain joins TRBV3-1 and TRBJ1-5; no clear D. The CDR3 totals 13 residues. The V and J ends lost 5 bases and 4 bases respectively, with 9 bases between them. The V gene's germline CDR1 is LGHDT and CDR2 YNNKEL (reference sequence). The full variable domain, completed using reference TRBV3-1 and TRBJ1-5, is DTAVSQTPKYLVTQMGNDKSIKCEQNLGHDTMYWYKQDSKKFLKIMFSYNNKELIINETVPNRFSPKSPDKAHLNLHINSLELGDSAVYFCASSMGLNQPQHFGDGTRLSIL.

J is TRBJ1-4 and V is TRBV9, with D possibly TRBD1 on 5 matching bases. Trimming left V 3 bases short and J 4 bases short, with 13 bases between. CDR3 length: 15 residues. The germline V gene has CDR1 SGDLS and CDR2 YYNGEE. CDR3 residues: CASSAGTGVNEKLFF. CDR3 nucleotide sequence: TGTGCCAGCAGCGCCGGGACGGGAGTTAATGAAAAACTGTTTTTT.

The J gene is TRBJ1-2, the V gene TRBV18, with D perhaps TRBD1 (5 bases). V lost 4 bases to trimming and J lost 9 bases, with 24 bases between them. Germline CDR1 is KGHSH and CDR2 is LQKENI. The CDR3 sequence is 16 residues long. The CDR3 sequence: CASSRPDRAGPDSYTF. CDR3 sequence (DNA): TGTGCCAGCTCACGACCGGATCGCGCAGGGCCGGATAGCTACACCTTC.

About this clonotype itself: This sequence may be a read error, since a much larger clone differs from it by one base. The chain links TRBV18 to TRBJ2-1; no firm D call. The CDR3 consists of 13 residues. With 4 bases removed from V and 10 bases from J, the gap between germline ends came to 14 bases. CDR1 is KGHSH and CDR2 is LQKENI in the germline V gene. The DNA for the CDR3 is TGTGCCAGCTCACTCGCCCGACACTACGAGCAGTTCTTC. Translated: CASSLARHYEQFF.

At least ten counts were recorded for this clonotype. The CDR3 sequence is CASRAGSPSSNEQFF. As DNA, the CDR3 is TGTGCCAGCAGAGCAGGGTCCCCCAGCTCCAATGAGCAGTTCTTC. V usage is TRBV7-8 and J usage is TRBJ2-1; possible D gene TRBD1, 5 bases. The ends were cut back, 6 bases at V and 6 bases at J, with 18 bases in the middle. The length of the CDR3 is 15 residues. Germline CDR1 SGHVS, CDR2 FQNEAQ.